The rows below give T cell receptor beta chains drawn from one sample of a study of long-term antiretroviral therapy in people with HIV. Method: immunoSEQ multiplex PCR; TCRdb's copy keeps in-frame clones and lacks some. Of around 26,000 clones listed, 75% to 85% are singletons. Specimen: unsorted PBMCs, collected 0.5 years after starting antiretroviral therapy. These receptors were obtained from a woman aged 40 to 50 with HIV. Both conserved end residues are trimmed from each CDR3.

V	J	CDR3
TRBV7-3	TRBJ2-1	ASSLKAGSEQF
TRBV4-2	TRBJ2-7	ASSQAGTESYEQY
TRBV7-3	TRBJ1-5	ASSLVPRSRGGQPQH
TRBV5-6	TRBJ2-5	ASSLETSLETQY
TRBV2	TRBJ1-1	ASSVGLNTEAF
TRBV9	TRBJ1-2	ASSGLNYGYT
TRBV27	TRBJ1-1	ASLGDTATEAF
TRBV2	TRBJ1-1	ASSRQVNTEAF
TRBV6-5	TRBJ1-1	ASSYSQEGMNTEAF
TRBV19	TRBJ1-6	ASSKRDHNSPLH
TRBV6-6	TRBJ1-1	ASSLSDRYTEAF
TRBV15	TRBJ2-5	ATSRNAGGGETQY
TRBV28	TRBJ1-2	ASSFEERGYT
TRBV5-4	TRBJ2-3	ASSRRLAGGSTDTQY
TRBV7-6	TRBJ2-5	ASSLSTGQETQY
TRBV30	TRBJ1-1	AWSGPGMGTEAF
TRBV30	TRBJ1-2	AWIELNYGYT
TRBV5-4	TRBJ2-1	ASSLVGGSYNEQF
TRBV29-1	TRBJ2-1	SSMTGGSYNEQF
TRBV5-6	TRBJ1-2	ASSLVSYGYT
TRBV5-1	TRBJ1-1	ASSLQGVEAF
TRBV5-1	TRBJ2-7	ASSLLGQGGAQY
TRBV7-3	TRBJ1-3	ASSLNRGSSTGNTIY
TRBV19	TRBJ2-3	ASSIAHGGTDTQY
TRBV11-1	TRBJ2-2	ASSLADVQGGTGELF
TRBV15	TRBJ1-6	ATSKAGQRSYNSPLH
TRBV2	TRBJ1-2	ASRRGAGDYGYT
TRBV27	TRBJ1-6	ASSFRISYNSPLH
TRBV2	TRBJ2-2	ASTSGNTGELF
TRBV28	TRBJ1-1	ASSFNVAVEAF
TRBV15	TRBJ1-2	ATSREGLGTARGSNYGYT
TRBV19	TRBJ2-1	ASSIGGSIGNEQF
TRBV29-1	TRBJ1-2	SVEQGNYGYT
TRBV28	TRBJ1-2	ASRIAGVGYGYT
TRBV4-3	TRBJ1-3	ASSQARDTMDTIY
TRBV7-2	TRBJ1-5	ASSLGTNQPQH
TRBV7-3	TRBJ1-2	ASSLTPGLRPGYT
TRBV4-1	TRBJ1-1	ASSYFGANGEAF